Each of the 3 T cell receptor beta chains below was sequenced from the same sample in a study of cytomegalovirus exposure and HLA in healthy donors. PCR was performed using 60 Vbeta and 13 Jbeta primers. TCRdb's table, derived via immunoSEQ multiplex PCR, lists solely in-frame clones and lacks some. The table lists about 98,000 clones, 80% to 90% of them singletons. Input material: PBMCs. The source of these receptors is a man aged 35 to 55 in good health and CMV-seronegative.

Comments on this clone: The CDR3 end shows no conserved phenylalanine or tryptophan, and so a read error is likely. The genes are TRBV6-1 and TRBJ2-4; 7 bases are a match to TRBD1. The CDR3 spans 15 residues. With 6 bases clipped from V and 0 bases from J, the junction kept 5 bases outside the gene matches. Germline values: CDR1 MNHNS, CDR2 SASEGT. Here the CDR3 reads CASRPQGIAKNIQYL. The DNA for the CDR3 is TGTGCCAGCAGACCACAGGGGATAGCCAAAAACATTCAGTACCTC.

Comment on this clone: Its ends do not fully match the called genes, so a read error is possible. The CDR3 protein is CASSPIGQMNIEAFF. The CDR3 DNA follows: TGCGCCAGCAGCCCAATCGGACAGATGAACATTGAAGCTTTCTTT. This chain joins TRBV5-1 and TRBJ1-1; D perhaps matches TRBD1 (6 bases). The germline CDR1 and CDR2 sequences are SGHRS and YFSETQ. This CDR3 is 15 amino acids long.

This chain uses TRBV2 with TRBJ2-1; TRBD2 agrees at 11 bases. This CDR3 contains 15 residues. Germline V CDR1 and CDR2: SNHLY, FYNNEI. The V and J ends lost 8 bases and 5 bases, in that order; junction bases with no gene match: 8. CDR3 bases: TGTGCCAGCTCGCAGCGACTAGCGGGGAACAATGAGCAGTTCTTC. Protein product: CASSQRLAGNNEQFF.